This T cell receptor beta chain originates from a study of OX40 agonist ivuxolimab in advanced cancers. Study information: Partial responses were recorded for three patients, including one with hepatocellular carcinoma and two with cutaneous melanoma.

Sequenced by immunoSEQ multiplex PCR; TCRdb stores in-frame clones only, minus some. This sample has tens of thousands of clones; 84% occur once, and the top ten carry approximately 4.4%. Study results and limitations: Among some nonresponders, normalized T-cell clonal expansion was also low. The work left the antigen specificity of expanded peripheral T cells undetermined.

Prior autoimmune disease or systemic immunosuppression barred patients. Concerning this clone: What it binds is unknown.

Germline V lookup: CDR1 MNHNS, CDR2 SASEGT. V was pared by 1 base and J by 4 bases, with 7 bases of the junction left unmatched. This CDR3 is built from 15 residues. This TCR derives from an adult with an advanced solid tumor such as melanoma, head and neck, liver or kidney cancer. Sequenced here: CD4+ or CD8+ T cells sorted from blood, sampled in a trial of the OX40 agonist ivuxolimab. The V gene is TRBV6-1, the J gene TRBJ2-7, with 7 bases matching TRBD1. The DNA of the CDR3 is TGTGCCAGCAGTGAAGTGGATAGGGGGCGGTACGAGCAGTACTTC. Amino acids: CASSEVDRGRYEQYF.